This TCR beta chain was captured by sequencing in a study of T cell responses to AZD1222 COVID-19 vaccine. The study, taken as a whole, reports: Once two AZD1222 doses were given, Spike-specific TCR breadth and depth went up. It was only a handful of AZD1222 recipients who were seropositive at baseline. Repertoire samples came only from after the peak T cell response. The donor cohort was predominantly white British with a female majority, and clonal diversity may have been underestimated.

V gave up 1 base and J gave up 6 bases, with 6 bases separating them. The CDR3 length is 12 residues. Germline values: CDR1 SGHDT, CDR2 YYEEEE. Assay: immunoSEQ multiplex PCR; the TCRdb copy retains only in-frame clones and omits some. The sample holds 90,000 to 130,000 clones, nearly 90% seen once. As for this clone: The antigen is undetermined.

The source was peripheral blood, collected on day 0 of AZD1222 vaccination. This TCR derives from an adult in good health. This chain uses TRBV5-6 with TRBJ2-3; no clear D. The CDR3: CASSLMRDTQYF. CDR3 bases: TGTGCCAGCAGCTTGATGAGGGATACGCAGTATTTT. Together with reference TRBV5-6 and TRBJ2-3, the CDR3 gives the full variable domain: DAGVTQSPTHLIKTRGQQVTLRCSPKSGHDTVSWYQQALGQGPQFIFQYYEEEERQRGNFPDRFSGHQFPNYSSELNVNALLLGDSALYLCASSLMRDTQYFGPGTRLTVL.